These 18 T cell receptor beta chains were all obtained from the same sample, sequenced in a study of T cell responses to AZD1222 COVID-19 vaccine. TCRdb's table, derived via immunoSEQ multiplex PCR, lists solely in-frame clones and lacks some. This sample has some 180,000 clones, with approximately 91% found just once. The sample in question was peripheral blood, obtained 28 days after the second AZD1222 dose. These receptor sequences come from an adult who received the AZD1222 COVID-19 vaccine.

V usage is TRBV5-8 and J usage is TRBJ1-2, with 9 bases that match TRBD1. V dropped 0 bases and J dropped 7; count of bases not matched to a gene: 4. This CDR3 region has 14 residues. CDR1 and CDR2 from the germline V gene are SGHTS and YDEGEE. DNA of the CDR3: TGTGCCAGCAGCTTGGACAGGGGGCTGGGTGGCTACACCTTC. Amino acids: CASSLDRGLGGYTF.

This clone was counted between two and nine times. The chain couples TRBV29-1 to TRBJ2-2; no firm D call. V gave up 1 base and J gave up 2 bases, with 5 bases separating them. The V gene's germline CDR1 is SQVTM and CDR2 ANQGSEA. This CDR3 is 13 amino acids long. The CDR3 DNA reads TGCAGCGTTGAAGGACATAACACCGGGGAGCTGTTTTTT. Encoded protein: CSVEGHNTGELFF.

V and J are TRBV27 and TRBJ1-1, with D possibly TRBD1 on 6 matching bases. V was shortened by 5 bases and J by 1 base, with 8 bases between the two germline ends. CDR3 length: 13 residues. The germline gives CDR1 MNHEY, CDR2 SMNVEV (reference sequence). CDR3 sequence reads: CASSVQGNTEAFF. The CDR3 region has the DNA TGTGCCAGCAGTGTACAGGGGAACACTGAAGCTTTCTTT.

The V call is TRBV23-1, the J call TRBJ2-7; D uncertain. TRBV23-1 is an ORF; its function is uncertain. The CDR3 length is 12 residues. Trimming shortened V by 0 bases and J by 8 bases, and 8 bases separated the two germline ends. The CDR3 loop is CASSQSSEKQYF. The CDR3 nucleotides are TGCGCCAGCAGTCAATCGTCCGAGAAGCAGTACTTC.

The sample holds a few counts of this clone. The chain uses TRBV4-2 and TRBJ2-7, with D perhaps assigned TRBD1 or TRBD2 (5 bases each). The CDR3 spans 13 residues. V dropped 1 base and J dropped 2 bases, with 6 bases sitting between them. Looked up from germline, CDR1 is LGHNA and CDR2 is YNFKEQ. CDR3 in DNA: TGTGCCAGCAGCCAAGTGGGGGCCTACGAGCAGTACTTC. Translating it yields CASSQVGAYEQYF.

V and J are TRBV6-6 and TRBJ1-5; weak D call: TRBD1 (5 bases). Trimming pared 5 bases from V and 4 bases from J, leaving 15 bases between. CDR3 size: 15 residues. The germline V gene encodes CDR1 MNHNY and CDR2 SVGAGI (reference sequence). The CDR3 DNA sequence: TGTGCCAGCAGTCCAACGGCCAGGGCGAATCAGCCCCAGCATTTT. It translates to CASSPTARANQPQHF.

This clone was picked up one time. The gene calls are TRBV19 and TRBJ1-5; tentative D call: TRBD1 (6 bases). Germline V gene sequence: CDR1 LNHDA, CDR2 SQIVND (reference sequence). The V gene lost 4 bases and the J gene lost 2 bases, with 12 bases spanning the gap. The CDR3 is made up of 15 amino acids. The CDR3 here is CASSNLDSGNQPQHF. CDR3 DNA: TGTGCCAGTAGTAATTTGGACAGTGGCAATCAGCCCCAGCATTTT.

V gene TRBV5-1 combines with J gene TRBJ2-1, with 9 nucleotides matching TRBD1. Losses at the gene ends were 6 bases for V and 5 bases for J; bases not matched to a gene: 6. The CDR3 is 14 amino acids. Germline-derived CDR1 and CDR2 are SGHRS and YFSETQ. This chain's CDR3 is CASNLGTGNNEQFF. CDR3 coding DNA: TGCGCCAGCAATCTCGGGACAGGGAACAATGAGCAGTTCTTC. The full variable domain, with the rest looked up from reference TRBV5-1 and TRBJ2-1, is KAGVTQTPRYLIKTRGQQVTLSCSPISGHRSVSWYQQTPGQGLQFLFEYFSETQRNKGNFPGRFSGRQFSNSRSEMNVSTLELGDSALYLCASNLGTGNNEQFFGPGTRLTVL.

Here the CDR3 DNA reads TGTGCCAGCTCGAGGGCCCGGGATGAAAAACTGTTTTTT. Amino acid sequence: CASSRARDEKLFF. The rearrangement joins TRBV18 to TRBJ1-4; D is unclear. The germline gives CDR1 KGHSH, CDR2 LQKENI. There are 13 residues in the CDR3. Trimming removed 6 bases at V and 6 bases at J, with 11 bases between.

The rearrangement links TRBV27 to TRBJ1-2; D is possibly TRBD1 (5 bases). Trimming removed 0 bases at V and 8 bases at J, with 16 bases between. There are 15 residues in the CDR3. Germline CDR1 MNHEY, CDR2 SMNVEV (reference sequence). The CDR3 region is CASSLSTADLRGYTF. CDR3 in DNA: TGTGCCAGCAGTTTATCGACAGCCGATCTTAGGGGCTACACCTTC.

The chain links TRBV2 to TRBJ2-7; no clear D gene. The ends were cut back, 6 bases at V and 1 base at J, with 10 bases in the middle. This CDR3 has 13 amino acids. Germline CDR1 reads SNHLY; CDR2 reads FYNNEI. For the CDR3, the DNA is TGTGCCAGCAGGACTCAAGGGTCCTACGAGCAGTACTTC. Amino acid sequence: CASRTQGSYEQYF.

The genes are TRBV7-2 and TRBJ2-2, with D unclear. The ends were cut back, 0 bases at V and 7 bases at J, with 9 bases in the middle. The CDR3 covers 14 residues. Per germline, CDR1 SGHTA and CDR2 FQGNSA. CDR3 nucleotide sequence: TGTGCCAGCAGCTTAGCGTGGGTTGGCGGGGAGCTGTTTTTT. It translates to CASSLAWVGGELFF.

The CDR3 DNA reads as TGTGCCAGCAGTGAATCCAAAACTTGGCGACCGGCCGCTGAAGCTTTCTTT. Its translation: CASSESKTWRPAAEAFF. This chain joins TRBV25-1 and TRBJ1-1; D uncertain. Germline lookup yields CDR1 MGHDK and CDR2 SYGVNS. Trimming removed 1 base from V and 6 bases from J, with 21 bases in between. The CDR3 covers 17 residues.

This clone was recorded once. The chain links TRBV9 to TRBJ2-2; 7 bases match TRBD1. The V segment lost 3 bases and the J segment 5 bases; nucleotides outside the gene matches: 1. The CDR3 loop spans 13 amino acids. Germline V CDR1 and CDR2: SGDLS, YYNGEE. For the CDR3, the DNA is TGTGCCAGCAGCGAGACAGGGACCGGGGAGCTGTTTTTT. Encoded protein: CASSETGTGELFF.

The CDR3 protein is CASSLSTAGNYGYTF. CDR3 bases: TGTGCCAGCAGTCTCTCGACAGCAGGGAACTATGGCTACACCTTC. The rearrangement uses TRBV27 and TRBJ1-2, with a weak D call TRBD1 (5 bases). The V gene's germline CDR1 is MNHEY and CDR2 SMNVEV (reference sequence). The CDR3 runs 15 residues. V was trimmed by 5 bases and J by 2 bases, leaving 15 bases between them.

J is TRBJ2-4 and V is TRBV5-4; possibly TRBD1 or TRBD2 for D (5 bases each). The germline gives CDR1 SGHNT, CDR2 YYREEE (reference sequence). This CDR3 is 14 amino acids long. Trimming pared 0 bases from V and 3 bases from J, leaving 7 bases between. The CDR3 DNA reads TGTGCCAGCAGCTTGGGAGGGGTCAAAAACATTCAGTACTTC. Translation gives CASSLGGVKNIQYF.

A single count supports this clone. The chain couples TRBV19 to TRBJ1-4; D is ambiguous. The CDR3 totals 12 residues. Per germline, CDR1 LNHDA and CDR2 SQIVND (reference sequence). V was clipped by 9 bases and J by 8 bases, with 13 bases between them. CDR3 region: CARDRGREKLFF. The CDR3 coding sequence is TGTGCCAGGGACCGGGGAAGGGAAAAACTGTTTTTT.

This chain connects TRBV20-1 to TRBJ2-1, with a possible D match to TRBD1 (5 bases). Germline CDR1 DFQATT, CDR2 SNEGSKA (reference sequence). V lost 6 bases and J lost 9, with 12 bases in between. The CDR3 contains 11 residues. This CDR3 reads CSAWGTLEQFF. Here the CDR3 DNA reads TGCAGTGCCTGGGGCACACTTGAGCAGTTCTTC.